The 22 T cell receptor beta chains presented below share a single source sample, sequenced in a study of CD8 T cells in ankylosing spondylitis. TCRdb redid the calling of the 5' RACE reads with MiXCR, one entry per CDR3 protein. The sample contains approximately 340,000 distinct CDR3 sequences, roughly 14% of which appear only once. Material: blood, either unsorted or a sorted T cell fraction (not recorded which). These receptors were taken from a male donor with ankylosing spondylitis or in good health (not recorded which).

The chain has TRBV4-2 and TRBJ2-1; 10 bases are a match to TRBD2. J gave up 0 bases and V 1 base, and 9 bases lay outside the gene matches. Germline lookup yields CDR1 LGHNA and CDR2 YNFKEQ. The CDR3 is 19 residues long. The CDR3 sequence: CASSQAASGGLSSYNEQFF. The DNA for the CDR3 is TGTGCCAGCAGCCAAGCTGCTAGCGGGGGCCTTAGCTCCTACAATGAGCAGTTCTTC.

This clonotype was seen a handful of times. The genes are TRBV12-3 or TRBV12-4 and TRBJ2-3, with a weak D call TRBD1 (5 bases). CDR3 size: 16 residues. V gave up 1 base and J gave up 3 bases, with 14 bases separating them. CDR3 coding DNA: TGTGCCAGCAGTTTAGGCCAGGGAAGGGTAACAGATACGCAGTATTTT. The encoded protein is CASSLGQGRVTDTQYF.

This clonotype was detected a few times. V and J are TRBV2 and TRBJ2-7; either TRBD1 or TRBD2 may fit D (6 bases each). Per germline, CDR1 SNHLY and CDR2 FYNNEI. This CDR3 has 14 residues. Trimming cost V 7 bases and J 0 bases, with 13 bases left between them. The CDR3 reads CASTARGHSYEQYF. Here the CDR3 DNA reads TGTGCCAGCACCGCGCGGGGACACTCCTACGAGCAGTACTTC.

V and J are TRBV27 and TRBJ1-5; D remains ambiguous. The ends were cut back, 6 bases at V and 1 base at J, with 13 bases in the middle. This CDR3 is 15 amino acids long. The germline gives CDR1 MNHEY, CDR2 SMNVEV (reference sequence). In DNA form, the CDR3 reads TGTGCCAGCAGCGGATTTATGGGGAGCAATCAGCCCCAGCATTTT. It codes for CASSGFMGSNQPQHF.

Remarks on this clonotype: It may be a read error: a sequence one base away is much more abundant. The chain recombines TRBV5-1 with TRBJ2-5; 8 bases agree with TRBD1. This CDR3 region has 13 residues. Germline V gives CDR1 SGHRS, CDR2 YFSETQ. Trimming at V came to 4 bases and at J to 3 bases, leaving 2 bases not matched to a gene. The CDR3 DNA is TGCGCCAGCAGCAAGACAGGGGAAGAGACCCAGTACTTC. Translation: CASSKTGEETQYF.

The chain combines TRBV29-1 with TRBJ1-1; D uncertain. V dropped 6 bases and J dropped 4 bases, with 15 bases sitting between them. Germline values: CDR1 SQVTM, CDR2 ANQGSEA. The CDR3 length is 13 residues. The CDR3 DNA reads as TGCAGCGTCGCCCGGGTCGGGAGCACTGAAGCTTTCTTT. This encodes CSVARVGSTEAFF.

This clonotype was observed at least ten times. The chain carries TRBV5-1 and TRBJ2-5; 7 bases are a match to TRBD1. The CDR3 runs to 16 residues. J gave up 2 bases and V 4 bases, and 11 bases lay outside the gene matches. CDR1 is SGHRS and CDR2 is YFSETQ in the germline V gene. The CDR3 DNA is TGCGCCAGCAGCGTCGACAGGGCCCTTGGGCAAGAGACCCAGTACTTC. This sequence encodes CASSVDRALGQETQYF.

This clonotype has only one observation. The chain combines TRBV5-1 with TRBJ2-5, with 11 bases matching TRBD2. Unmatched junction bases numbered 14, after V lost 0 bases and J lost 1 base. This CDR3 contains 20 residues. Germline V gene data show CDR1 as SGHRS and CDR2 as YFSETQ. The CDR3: CASSLVGKSGLAGFQETQYF. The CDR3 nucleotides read TGCGCCAGCAGCTTGGTGGGCAAATCAGGACTAGCGGGTTTCCAAGAGACCCAGTACTTC.

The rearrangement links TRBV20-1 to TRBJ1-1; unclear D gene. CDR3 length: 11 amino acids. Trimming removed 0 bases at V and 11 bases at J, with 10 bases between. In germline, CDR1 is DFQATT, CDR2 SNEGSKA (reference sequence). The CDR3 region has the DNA TGCAGTGCTAGAGACCCCCGGACGGCTTTCTTT. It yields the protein CSARDPRTAFF.

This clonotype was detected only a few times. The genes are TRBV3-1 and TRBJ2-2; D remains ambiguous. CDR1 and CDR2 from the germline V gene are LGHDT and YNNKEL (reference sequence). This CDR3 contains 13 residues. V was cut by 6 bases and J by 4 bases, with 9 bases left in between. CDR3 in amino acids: CASRTVSTGELFF. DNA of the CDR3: TGTGCCAGCAGAACAGTCAGCACCGGGGAGCTGTTTTTT.

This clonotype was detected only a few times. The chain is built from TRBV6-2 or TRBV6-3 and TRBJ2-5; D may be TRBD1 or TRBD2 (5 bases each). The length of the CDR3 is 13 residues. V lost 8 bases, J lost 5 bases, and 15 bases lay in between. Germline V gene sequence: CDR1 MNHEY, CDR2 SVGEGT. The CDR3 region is CASGTGRRETQYF. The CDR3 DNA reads TGTGCCAGCGGGACGGGACGGCGGGAGACCCAGTACTTC.

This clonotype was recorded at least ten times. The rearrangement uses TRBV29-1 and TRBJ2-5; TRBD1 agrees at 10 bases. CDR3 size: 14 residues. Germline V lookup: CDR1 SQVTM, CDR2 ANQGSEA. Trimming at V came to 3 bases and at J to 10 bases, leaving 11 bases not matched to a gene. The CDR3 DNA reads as TGCAGCGTTGACCTATGGAGACAGGGGGCTGACCAGTACTTC. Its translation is CSVDLWRQGADQYF.

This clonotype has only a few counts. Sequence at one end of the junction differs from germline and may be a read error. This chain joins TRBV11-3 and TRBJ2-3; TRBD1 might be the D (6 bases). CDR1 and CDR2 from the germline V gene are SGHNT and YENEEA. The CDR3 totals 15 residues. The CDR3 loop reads CASSFLSGTGRTEHF. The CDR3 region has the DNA TGTGCCAGCAGCTTCCTTTCGGGTACAGGGCGGACGGAGCATTTT. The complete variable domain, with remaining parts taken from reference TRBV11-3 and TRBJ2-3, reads EAGVVQSPRYKIIEKKQPVAFWCNPISGHNTLYWYLQNLGQGPELLIRYENEEAVDDSQLPKDRFSAERLKGVDSTLKIQPAELGDSAVYLCASSFLSGTGRTEHFGPGTRLTVL.

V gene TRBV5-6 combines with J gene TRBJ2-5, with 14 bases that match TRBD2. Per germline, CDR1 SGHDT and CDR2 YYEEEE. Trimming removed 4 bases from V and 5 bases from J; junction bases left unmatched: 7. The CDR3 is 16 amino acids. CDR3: CASSPRLAGGPETQYF. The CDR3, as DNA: TGTGCCAGCAGCCCGAGACTAGCGGGGGGGCCCGAGACCCAGTACTTC.

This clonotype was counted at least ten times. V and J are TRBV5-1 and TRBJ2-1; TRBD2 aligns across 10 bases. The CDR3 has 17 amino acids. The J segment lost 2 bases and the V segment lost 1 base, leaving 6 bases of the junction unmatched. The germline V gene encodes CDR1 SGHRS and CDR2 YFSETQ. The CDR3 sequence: CASSLTGLANTYNEQFF. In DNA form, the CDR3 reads TGCGCCAGCAGCTTGACGGGACTAGCGAACACCTACAATGAGCAGTTCTTC.

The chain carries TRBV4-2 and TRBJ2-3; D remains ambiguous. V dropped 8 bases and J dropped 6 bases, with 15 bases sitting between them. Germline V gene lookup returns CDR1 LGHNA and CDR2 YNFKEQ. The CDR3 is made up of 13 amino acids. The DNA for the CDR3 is TGTGCCAGCGGCCCCGGGCTCGGGGATACGCAGTATTTT. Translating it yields CASGPGLGDTQYF.

The CDR3 region is CASTKVTTGELFF. CDR3 nucleotides: TGTGCCAGTACAAAAGTTACCACCGGGGAGCTGTTTTTT. This sequence joins TRBV19 and TRBJ2-2; D gene unclear. CDR3 length: 13 residues. Germline lookup yields CDR1 LNHDA and CDR2 SQIVND (reference sequence). Trimming removed 7 bases from V and 4 bases from J, with 10 bases in between. Supplemented by reference TRBV19 and TRBJ2-2, the full variable domain reads DGGITQSPKYLFRKEGQNVTLSCEQNLNHDAMYWYRQDPGQGLRLIYYSQIVNDFQKGDIAEGYSVSREKKESFPLTVTSAQKNPTAFYLCASTKVTTGELFFGEGSRLTVL.

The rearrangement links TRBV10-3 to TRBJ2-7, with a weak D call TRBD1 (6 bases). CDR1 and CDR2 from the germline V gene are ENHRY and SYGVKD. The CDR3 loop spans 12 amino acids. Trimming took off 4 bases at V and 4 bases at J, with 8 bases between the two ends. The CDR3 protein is CAISGRGYEQYF. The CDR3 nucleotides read TGTGCCATCAGTGGTAGGGGGTACGAGCAGTACTTC.

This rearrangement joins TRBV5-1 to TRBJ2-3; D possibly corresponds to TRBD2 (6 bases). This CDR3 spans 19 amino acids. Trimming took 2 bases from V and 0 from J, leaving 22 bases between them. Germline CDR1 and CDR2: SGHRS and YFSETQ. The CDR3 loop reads CASSFEGLRDSTSTDTQYF. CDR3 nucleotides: TGCGCCAGCAGCTTTGAAGGACTGCGGGACTCTACTAGCACAGATACGCAGTATTTT.

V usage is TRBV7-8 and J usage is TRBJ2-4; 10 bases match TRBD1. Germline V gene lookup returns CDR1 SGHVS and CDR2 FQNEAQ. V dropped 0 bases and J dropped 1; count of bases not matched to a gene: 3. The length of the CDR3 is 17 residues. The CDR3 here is CASSLARQGAAKNIQYF. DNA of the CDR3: TGTGCCAGCAGCTTAGCCAGACAGGGGGCGGCCAAAAACATTCAGTACTTC.

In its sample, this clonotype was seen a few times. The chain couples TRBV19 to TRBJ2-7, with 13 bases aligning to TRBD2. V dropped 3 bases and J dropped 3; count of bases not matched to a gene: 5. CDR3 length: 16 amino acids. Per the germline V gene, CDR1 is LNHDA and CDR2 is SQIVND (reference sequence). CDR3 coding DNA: TGTGCCAGTAGTATGGGGGGACTAGCGGGAATCTACGAGCAGTACTTC. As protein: CASSMGGLAGIYEQYF.

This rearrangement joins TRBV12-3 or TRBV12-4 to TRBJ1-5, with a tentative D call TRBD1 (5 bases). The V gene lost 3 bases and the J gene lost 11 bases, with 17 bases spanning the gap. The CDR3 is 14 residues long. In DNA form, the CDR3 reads TGTGCCAGCAGTTTCGGGGGGGGACTTTCGGCCCAGCATTTT. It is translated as CASSFGGGLSAQHF.